This T cell receptor beta chain is from a study of HIV-infected patients and healthy controls. This clonotype has just a few counts. The CDR3 totals 15 residues. Germline V CDR1 and CDR2: GTSNPN, SVGIG (reference sequence). The V and J ends lost 7 bases and 4 bases, in that order; junction bases with no gene match: 9. TCRdb processed the 5' RACE reads anew with MiXCR; each CDR3 protein has one entry. The sample consists of about 63,000 distinct CDR3 sequences, around 16% of them appearing once. The sequence was collected from a human donor in good health. The sample was CD4+ T cells from blood. The chain employs TRBV30 and TRBJ2-3; 12 nucleotides match TRBD2. CDR3 protein: CAYQRTSGRSDTQYF. DNA for the CDR3: TGTGCCTACCAGAGAACTAGCGGGAGGTCAGATACGCAGTATTTT.